This T cell receptor beta chain was sequenced during a study of cytomegalovirus exposure and HLA in healthy donors. Of note for this clone: The antigen remains undetermined.

Study results and caveats: Analyses of presence/absence relied on an assumption of roughly uniform sequencing depth across donors. A few chains tied to CMV proved CMV antigen-specific in vitro.

In the PCR, 60 Vbeta and 13 Jbeta primers were used. Sequenced by immunoSEQ multiplex PCR; TCRdb stores in-frame clones only, minus some. The top ten clones hold around a fifth of a sample with approximately 79,000 clones, roughly three quarters of them seen once. After removal of 5 bases from V and 0 bases from J, the junction contained 13 bases not matched to a gene. The CDR3 consists of 18 residues. Germline V gene sequence: CDR1 SGHAT, CDR2 FQNNGV. This rearrangement joins TRBV11-2 to TRBJ2-3; 8 bases are shared with TRBD2. The receptor's source is a woman between 40 and 50 years old in good health and CMV-seropositive. The sample consisted of PBMCs. The CDR3: CASSDWVGGGTSTDTQYF. The CDR3 nucleotides are TGTGCCAGCAGCGACTGGGTGGGCGGGGGGACCAGCACAGATACGCAGTATTTT.